This T cell receptor beta chain was captured in a study of CD8+CD57+ T cells in acquired aplastic anemia. This CDR3 region has 14 residues. J gave up 6 bases and V 5 bases, and 3 bases lay outside the gene matches. Germline V gives CDR1 SGHTA, CDR2 FQGTGA. Investigators profiled TCR beta VDJ and CDR3 from genomic DNA template. TCRdb passed the reads through MiXCR, listing each CDR3 protein once. The sample shows over 150,000 distinct CDR3 sequences, around half of them seen only once. In patients chosen for sequencing, flow cytometry had shown CD8+CD57+ cell expansion. In all patients, the disease was severe acquired aplastic anemia.

The TCR was taken from a human donor with aplastic anemia. J is TRBJ2-3 and V is TRBV7-3; 12 bases agree with TRBD2. The sample taken for sequencing was sorted CD4+, CD8+, or CD8+CD57+ T cells (not recorded which) from PBMCs. The chain's CDR3 is CASSRGTSGDTQYF. DNA of the CDR3: TGTGCCAGCAGCCGAGGGACTAGCGGGGATACGCAGTATTTT.